The entry that follows covers one TCR beta chain sequence. The sample originates from a study of blood T cells in healthy people across ages. Background on the study: About one barcoded beta molecule per two T cells was captured by template switching.

V lost 4 bases and J lost 2; bases outside the gene matches: 6. The germline gives CDR1 SEHNR, CDR2 FQNEAQ (reference sequence). This CDR3 comprises 15 residues. Together with a sample-barcoded 5' primer, a J-beta primer mix was included in a second PCR lasting about 7 to 11 cycles. TCRdb called the 5' RACE reads again in MiXCR, with one record for every CDR3 protein. The table records 700,000 to 950,000 distinct CDR3 sequences, approximately 39% of them present only once. Drawing of peripheral blood yielded roughly 9.8 milliliters from each donor. The V gene is TRBV7-9, the J gene TRBJ2-3; 7 nucleotides match TRBD2. The clonotype was recovered from a woman in her sixties or seventies in good health. The sequencing sample was made of blood. In nucleotides, the CDR3 is TGTGCCAGCAGCTACCAAGCGGGGCCCACAGATACGCAGTATTTT. Its protein is CASSYQAGPTDTQYF.